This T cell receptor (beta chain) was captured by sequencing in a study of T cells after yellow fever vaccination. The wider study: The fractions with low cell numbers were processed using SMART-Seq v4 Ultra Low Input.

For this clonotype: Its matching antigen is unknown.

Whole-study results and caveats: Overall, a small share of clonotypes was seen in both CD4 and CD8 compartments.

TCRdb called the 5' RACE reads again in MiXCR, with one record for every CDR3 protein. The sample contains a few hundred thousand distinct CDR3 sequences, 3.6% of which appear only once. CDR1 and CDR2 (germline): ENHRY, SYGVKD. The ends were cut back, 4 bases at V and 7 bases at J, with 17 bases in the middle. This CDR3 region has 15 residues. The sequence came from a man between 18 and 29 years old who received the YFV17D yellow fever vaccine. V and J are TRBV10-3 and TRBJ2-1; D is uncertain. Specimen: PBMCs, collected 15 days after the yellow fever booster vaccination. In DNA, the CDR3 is TGTGCCATCAGTGTCGAAGGACCTCTACCAAATGAGCAGTTCTTC. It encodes CAISVEGPLPNEQFF.